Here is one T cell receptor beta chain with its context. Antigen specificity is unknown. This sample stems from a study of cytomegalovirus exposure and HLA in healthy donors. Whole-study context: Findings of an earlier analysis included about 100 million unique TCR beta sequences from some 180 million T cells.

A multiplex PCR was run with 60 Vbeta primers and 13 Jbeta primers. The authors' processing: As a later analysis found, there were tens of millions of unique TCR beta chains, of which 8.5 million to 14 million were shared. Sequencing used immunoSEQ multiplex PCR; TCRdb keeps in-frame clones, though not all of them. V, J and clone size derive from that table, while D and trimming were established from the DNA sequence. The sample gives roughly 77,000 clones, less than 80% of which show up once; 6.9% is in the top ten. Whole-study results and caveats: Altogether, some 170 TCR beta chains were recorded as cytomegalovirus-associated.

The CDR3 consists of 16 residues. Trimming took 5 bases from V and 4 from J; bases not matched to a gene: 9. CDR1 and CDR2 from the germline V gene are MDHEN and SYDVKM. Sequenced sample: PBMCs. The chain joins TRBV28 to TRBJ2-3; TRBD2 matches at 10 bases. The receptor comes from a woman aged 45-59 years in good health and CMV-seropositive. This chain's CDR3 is CASSHPGLAFADTQYF. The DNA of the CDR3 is TGTGCCAGCAGTCACCCGGGACTAGCGTTTGCAGATACGCAGTATTTT.